This T cell receptor beta chain was identified in a study of T cells after yellow fever vaccination. Whole-study results and caveats: Some clonotypes were seen in both the CD4 and the CD8 compartments. These made up a small share and likely arose from convergent recombination.

This clonotype was recorded a few times. Its antigen is as yet unknown. The junction had 2 bases not matched to a gene; V was cut back by 1 base and J by 2 bases. Germline CDR1 LGHNA, CDR2 YSLEER. This CDR3 has 15 amino acids. One entry per CDR3 protein results from TCRdb running MiXCR on the 5' RACE reads. Altogether hundreds of thousands of distinct CDR3 sequences are present, about 14% being singletons, with the ten largest covering more than 13%. The source material was PBMCs, sampled on the day of the yellow fever booster vaccination. This sequence was found in a young man who received the YFV17D yellow fever vaccine. This sequence joins TRBV4-3 and TRBJ2-7, with TRBD2 identical over 10 bases. The CDR3 spells CASSQASGRAYEQYF. The CDR3 coding sequence is TGCGCCAGCAGCCAAGCCAGCGGGAGGGCCTACGAGCAGTACTTC.